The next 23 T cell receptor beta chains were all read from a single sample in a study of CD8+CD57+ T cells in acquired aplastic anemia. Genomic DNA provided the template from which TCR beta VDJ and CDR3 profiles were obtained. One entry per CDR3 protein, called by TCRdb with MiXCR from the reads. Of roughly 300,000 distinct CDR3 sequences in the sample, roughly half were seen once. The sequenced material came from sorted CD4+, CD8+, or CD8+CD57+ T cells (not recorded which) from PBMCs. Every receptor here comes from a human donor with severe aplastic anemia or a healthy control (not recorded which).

The CDR3 bases are TGTGCCAGCAGCTTAGAGGGGACGCCGTCTGGGTATGGCTACACCTTC. Its protein product is CASSLEGTPSGYGYTF. The chain recombines TRBV7-6 with TRBJ1-2; the D gene is possibly TRBD1 (5 bases). The germline CDR1 and CDR2 sequences are SGHVS and FNYEAQ. This CDR3 contains 16 residues. V shed 1 base and J shed 5 bases, with 17 bases lying between them. Based on the CDR3 plus reference TRBV7-6 and TRBJ1-2, the full variable domain is GAGVSQSPRYKVTKRGQDVALRCDPISGHVSLYWYRQALGQGPEFLTYFNYEAQQDKSGLPNDRFSAERPEGSISTLTIQRTEQRDSAMYRCASSLEGTPSGYGYTFGSGTRLTVV.

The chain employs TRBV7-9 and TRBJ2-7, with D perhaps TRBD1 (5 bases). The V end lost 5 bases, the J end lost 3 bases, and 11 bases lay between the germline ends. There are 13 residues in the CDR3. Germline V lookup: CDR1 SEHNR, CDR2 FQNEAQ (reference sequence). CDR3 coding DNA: TGTGCCAGCAGCCACGGACACTTCTACGAGCAGTACTTC. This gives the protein CASSHGHFYEQYF.

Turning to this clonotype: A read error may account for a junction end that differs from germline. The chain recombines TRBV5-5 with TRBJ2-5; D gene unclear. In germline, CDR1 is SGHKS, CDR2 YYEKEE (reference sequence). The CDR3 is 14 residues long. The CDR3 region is CAGSFGPLQRDQYF. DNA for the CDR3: TGTGCCGGCAGCTTTGGCCCCCTACAAAGAGACCAGTACTTC. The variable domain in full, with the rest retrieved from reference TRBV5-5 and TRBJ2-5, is DAGVTQSPTHLIKTRGQQVTLRCSPISGHKSVSWYQQVLGQGPQFIFQYYEKEERGRGNFPDRFSARQFPNYSSELNVNALLLGDSALYLCAGSFGPLQRDQYFGPGTRLLVL.

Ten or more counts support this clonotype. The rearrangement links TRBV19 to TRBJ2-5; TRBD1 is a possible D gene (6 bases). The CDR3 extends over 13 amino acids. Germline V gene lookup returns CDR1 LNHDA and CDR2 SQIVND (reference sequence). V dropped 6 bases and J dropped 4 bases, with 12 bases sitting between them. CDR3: CASSKQGGETQYF. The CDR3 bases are TGTGCCAGTAGCAAACAGGGTGGAGAGACCCAGTACTTC.

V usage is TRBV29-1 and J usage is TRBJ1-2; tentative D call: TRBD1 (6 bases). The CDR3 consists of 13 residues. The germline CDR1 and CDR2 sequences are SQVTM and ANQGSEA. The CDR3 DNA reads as TGCAGTGCGCCTTACAGGGAGGGGTATGGCTACACCTTC. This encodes CSAPYREGYGYTF.

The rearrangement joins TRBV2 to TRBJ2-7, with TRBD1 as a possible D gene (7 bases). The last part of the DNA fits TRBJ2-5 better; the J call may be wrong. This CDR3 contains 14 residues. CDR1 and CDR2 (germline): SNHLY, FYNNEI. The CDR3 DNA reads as TGTGCCAGCAGTGAGGAGGGCAGGGGGGAGACCCAGTACTTC. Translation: CASSEEGRGETQYF.

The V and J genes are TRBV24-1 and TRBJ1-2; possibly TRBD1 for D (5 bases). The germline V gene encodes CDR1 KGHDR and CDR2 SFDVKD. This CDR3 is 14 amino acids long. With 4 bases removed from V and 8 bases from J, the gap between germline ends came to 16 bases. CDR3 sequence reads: CATSEGTSTSGYTF. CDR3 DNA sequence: TGTGCCACCAGTGAGGGGACGTCTACAAGCGGCTACACCTTC.

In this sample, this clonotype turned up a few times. The CDR3 nucleotides read TGTGCCACCAGTCCGGGACAGGGGAAGTCATCCTATAATTCACCCCTCCACTTT. Translating it yields CATSPGQGKSSYNSPLHF. The chain links TRBV24-1 to TRBJ1-6; 10 bases map to TRBD1. Germline V gives CDR1 KGHDR, CDR2 SFDVKD. V was clipped by 6 bases and J by 1 base; unmatched bases: 8. CDR3 length equals 18 residues.

The DNA of the CDR3 is TGCAGCGTTGTAAGGCAGCATAACACTGAAGCTTTCTTT. It encodes CSVVRQHNTEAFF. V and J are TRBV29-1 and TRBJ1-1; no reliable D call. Germline assignment: CDR1 SQVTM and CDR2 ANQGSEA. The CDR3 length is 13 residues. Trimming removed 4 bases from V and 2 bases from J, with 11 bases in between.

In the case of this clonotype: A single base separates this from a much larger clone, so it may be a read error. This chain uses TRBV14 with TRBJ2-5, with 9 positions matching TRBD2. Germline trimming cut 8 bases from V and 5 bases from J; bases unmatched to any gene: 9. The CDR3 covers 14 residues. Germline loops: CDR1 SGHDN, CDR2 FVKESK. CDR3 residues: CASRKAGGRETQYF. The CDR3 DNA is TGTGCCAGCCGTAAAGCGGGGGGTCGGGAGACCCAGTACTTC.

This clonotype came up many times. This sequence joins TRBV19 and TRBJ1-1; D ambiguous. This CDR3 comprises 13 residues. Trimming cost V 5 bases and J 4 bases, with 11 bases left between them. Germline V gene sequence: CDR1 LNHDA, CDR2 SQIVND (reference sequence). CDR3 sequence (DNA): TGTGCCAGTAGTCCCCGTCCGCTCACTGAAGCTTTCTTT. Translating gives CASSPRPLTEAFF.

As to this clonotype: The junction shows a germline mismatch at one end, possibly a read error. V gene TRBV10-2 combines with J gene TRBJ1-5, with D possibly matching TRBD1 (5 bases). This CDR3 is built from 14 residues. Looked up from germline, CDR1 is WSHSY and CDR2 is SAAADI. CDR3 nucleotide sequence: TGTGCCAGCAGTTACCTTCTCGGGGGTCAGCCCCAGCATTTT. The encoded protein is CASSYLLGGQPQHF.

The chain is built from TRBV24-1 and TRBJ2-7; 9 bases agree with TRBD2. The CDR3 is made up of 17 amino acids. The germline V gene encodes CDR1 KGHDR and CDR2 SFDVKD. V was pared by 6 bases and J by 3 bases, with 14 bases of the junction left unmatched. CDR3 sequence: CATSWERERGDLYEQYF. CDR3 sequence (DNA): TGTGCCACCAGTTGGGAACGAGAGCGGGGGGATCTCTACGAGCAGTACTTC.

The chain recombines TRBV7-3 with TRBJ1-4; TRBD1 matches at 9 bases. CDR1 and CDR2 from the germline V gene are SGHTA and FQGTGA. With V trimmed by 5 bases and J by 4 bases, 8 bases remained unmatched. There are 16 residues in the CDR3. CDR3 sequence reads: CASSPLKDRGNEKLFF. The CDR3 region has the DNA TGTGCCAGCAGCCCCCTGAAGGACAGGGGTAATGAAAAACTGTTTTTT.

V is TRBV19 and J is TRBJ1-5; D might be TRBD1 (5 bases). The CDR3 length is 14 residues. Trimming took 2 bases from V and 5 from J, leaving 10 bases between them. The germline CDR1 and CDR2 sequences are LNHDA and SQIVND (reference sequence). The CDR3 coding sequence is TGTGCCAGTAGTATAATGCGGGGGGATCAGCCCCAGCATTTT. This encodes CASSIMRGDQPQHF.

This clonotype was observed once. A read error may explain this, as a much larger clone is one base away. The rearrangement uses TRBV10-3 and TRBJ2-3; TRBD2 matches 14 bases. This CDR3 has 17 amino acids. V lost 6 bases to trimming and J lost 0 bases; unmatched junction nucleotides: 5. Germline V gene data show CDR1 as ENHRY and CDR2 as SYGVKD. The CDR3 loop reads CAIRRLAGGSSTDTQYF. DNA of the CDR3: TGTGCCATCAGAAGACTAGCGGGGGGGTCTAGCACAGATACGCAGTATTTT.

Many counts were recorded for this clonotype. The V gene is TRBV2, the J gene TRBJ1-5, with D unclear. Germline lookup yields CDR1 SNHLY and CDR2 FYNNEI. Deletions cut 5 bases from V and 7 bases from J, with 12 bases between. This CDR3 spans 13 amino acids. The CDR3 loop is CASSSEEAQPQHF. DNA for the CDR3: TGTGCCAGCAGTTCCGAGGAGGCGCAGCCCCAGCATTTT.

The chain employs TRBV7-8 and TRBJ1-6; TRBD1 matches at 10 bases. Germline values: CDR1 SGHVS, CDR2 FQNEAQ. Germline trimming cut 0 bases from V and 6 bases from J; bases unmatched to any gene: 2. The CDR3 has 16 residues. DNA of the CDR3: TGTGCCAGCAGCTTAGCAGGGACAGGGGTTAATTCACCCCTCCACTTT. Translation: CASSLAGTGVNSPLHF. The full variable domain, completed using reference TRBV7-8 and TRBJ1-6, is GAGVSQSPRYKVAKRGQDVALRCDPISGHVSLFWYQQALGQGPEFLTYFQNEAQLDKSGLPSDRFFAERPEGSVSTLKIQRTQQEDSAVYLCASSLAGTGVNSPLHFGNGTRLTVT.

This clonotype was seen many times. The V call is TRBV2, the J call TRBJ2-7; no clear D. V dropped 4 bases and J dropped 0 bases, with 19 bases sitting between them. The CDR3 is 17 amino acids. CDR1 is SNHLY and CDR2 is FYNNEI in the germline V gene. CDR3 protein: CASSAGQAVLRSYEQYF. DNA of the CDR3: TGTGCCAGCAGTGCTGGGCAGGCTGTACTGCGCTCCTACGAGCAGTACTTC.

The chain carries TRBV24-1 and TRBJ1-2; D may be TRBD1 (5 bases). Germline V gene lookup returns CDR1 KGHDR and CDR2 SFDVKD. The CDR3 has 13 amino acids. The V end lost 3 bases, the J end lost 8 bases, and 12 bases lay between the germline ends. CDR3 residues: CATSDPGTSGYTF. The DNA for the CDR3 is TGTGCCACCAGTGATCCCGGGACTAGCGGCTACACCTTC.

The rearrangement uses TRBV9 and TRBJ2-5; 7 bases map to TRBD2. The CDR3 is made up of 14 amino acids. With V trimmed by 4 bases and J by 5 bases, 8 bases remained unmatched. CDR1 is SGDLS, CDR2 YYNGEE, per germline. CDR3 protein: CASSLGRAGETQYF. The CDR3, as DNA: TGTGCCAGCAGCTTAGGGAGGGCTGGGGAGACCCAGTACTTC. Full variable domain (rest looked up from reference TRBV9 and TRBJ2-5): DSGVTQTPKHLITATGQRVTLRCSPRSGDLSVYWYQQSLDQGLQFLIQYYNGEERAKGNILERFSAQQFPDLHSELNLSSLELGDSALYFCASSLGRAGETQYFGPGTRLLVL.

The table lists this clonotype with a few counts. The CDR3: CATSDSARETQYF. Written as DNA, the CDR3 is TGTGCCACCAGTGATTCGGCGAGGGAGACCCAGTACTTC. The chain couples TRBV24-1 to TRBJ2-5; D is unresolved. Per germline, CDR1 KGHDR and CDR2 SFDVKD. This CDR3 is 13 amino acids long. Trimming took off 2 bases at V and 5 bases at J, with 8 bases between the two ends.

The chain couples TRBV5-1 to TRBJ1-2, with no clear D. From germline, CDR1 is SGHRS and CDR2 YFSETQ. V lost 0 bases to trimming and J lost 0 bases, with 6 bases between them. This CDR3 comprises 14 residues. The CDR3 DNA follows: TGCGCCAGCAGCTTGGACAACGCTAACTATGGCTACACCTTC. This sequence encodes CASSLDNANYGYTF.